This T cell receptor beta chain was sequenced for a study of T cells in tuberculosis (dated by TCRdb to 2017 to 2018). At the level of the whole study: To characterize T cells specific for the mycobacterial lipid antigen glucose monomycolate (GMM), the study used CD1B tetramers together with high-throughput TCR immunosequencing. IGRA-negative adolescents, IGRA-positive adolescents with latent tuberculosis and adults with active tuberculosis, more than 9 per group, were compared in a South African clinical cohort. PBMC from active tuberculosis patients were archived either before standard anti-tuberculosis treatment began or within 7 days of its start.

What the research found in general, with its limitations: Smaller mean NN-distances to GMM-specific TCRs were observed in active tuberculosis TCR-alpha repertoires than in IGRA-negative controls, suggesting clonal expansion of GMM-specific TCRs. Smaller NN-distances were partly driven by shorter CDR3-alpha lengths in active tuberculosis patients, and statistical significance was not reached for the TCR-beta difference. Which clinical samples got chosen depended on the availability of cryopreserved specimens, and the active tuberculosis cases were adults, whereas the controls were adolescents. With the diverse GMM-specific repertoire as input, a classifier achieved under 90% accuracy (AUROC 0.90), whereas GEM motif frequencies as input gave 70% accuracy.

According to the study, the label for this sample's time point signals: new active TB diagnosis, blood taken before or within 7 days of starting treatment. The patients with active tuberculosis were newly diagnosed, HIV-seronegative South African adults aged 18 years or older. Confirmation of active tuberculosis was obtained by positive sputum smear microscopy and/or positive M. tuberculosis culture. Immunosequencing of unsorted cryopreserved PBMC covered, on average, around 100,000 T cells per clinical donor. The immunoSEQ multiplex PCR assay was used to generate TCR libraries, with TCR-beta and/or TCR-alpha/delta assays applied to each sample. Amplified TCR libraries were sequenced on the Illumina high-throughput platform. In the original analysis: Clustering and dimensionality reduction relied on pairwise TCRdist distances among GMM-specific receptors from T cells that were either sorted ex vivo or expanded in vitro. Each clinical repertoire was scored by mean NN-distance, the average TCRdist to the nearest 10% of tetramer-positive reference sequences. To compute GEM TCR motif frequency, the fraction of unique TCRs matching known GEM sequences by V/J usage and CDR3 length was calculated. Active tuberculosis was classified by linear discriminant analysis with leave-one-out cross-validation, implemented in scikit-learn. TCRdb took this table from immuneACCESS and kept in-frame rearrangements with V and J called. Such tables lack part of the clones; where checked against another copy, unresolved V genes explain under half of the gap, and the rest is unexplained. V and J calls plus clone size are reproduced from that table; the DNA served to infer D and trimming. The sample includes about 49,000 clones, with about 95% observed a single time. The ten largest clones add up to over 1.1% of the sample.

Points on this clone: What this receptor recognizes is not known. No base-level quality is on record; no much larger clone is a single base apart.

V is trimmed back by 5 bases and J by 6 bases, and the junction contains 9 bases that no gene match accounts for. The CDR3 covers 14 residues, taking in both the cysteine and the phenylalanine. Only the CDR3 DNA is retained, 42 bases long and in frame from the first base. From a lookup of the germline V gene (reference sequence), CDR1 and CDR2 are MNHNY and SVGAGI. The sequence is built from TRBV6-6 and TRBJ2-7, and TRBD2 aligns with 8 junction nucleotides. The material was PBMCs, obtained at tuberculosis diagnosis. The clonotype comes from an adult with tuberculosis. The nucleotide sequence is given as TGTGCCAGCAGTCCACCCGGGACTAGTACCGAGCAGTACTTC. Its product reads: CASSPPGTSTEQYF.